This TCR beta chain was identified during a study of blood T cell repertoires in COVID-19. Study-wide background: The study drew acute and convalescent COVID-19 samples from the United States, Italy and Spain.

Measured with immunoSEQ multiplex PCR; TCRdb has only the in-frame clones, and not every one. The profile shows more than 110,000 clones, around nine tenths of them singletons. The table lists this clone with many counts. CDR3 length equals 14 residues. Germline V gene data show CDR1 as SNHLY and CDR2 as FYNNEI. Trimming took off 6 bases at V and 8 bases at J, with 16 bases between the two ends. The chain carries TRBV2 and TRBJ1-4, with TRBD1 as a possible D gene (6 bases). Input material: peripheral blood. The clonotype comes from a human donor in a cohort sampled during active COVID-19. CDR3 sequence reads: CASSRGPPGEKLFF. The CDR3 DNA reads TGTGCCAGCAGCAGGGGCCCCCCAGGGGAAAAACTGTTTTTT.